The rows below give T cell receptor beta chains drawn from one sample of a study of cytomegalovirus exposure and HLA in healthy donors. Sequenced by immunoSEQ multiplex PCR; TCRdb stores in-frame clones only, minus some. The profile shows around 150,000 clones, 80% of them singletons. Specimen: PBMCs. These receptors were taken from a male donor in good health and CMV-seronegative. Both conserved end residues are part of each CDR3. A D gene is named only where the DNA matches it firmly. Clone size, where shown, is once, few, many, or a class for clones that have expanded.

>.|.|TRBV6-1|TRBJ1-6
CASHSSYNSPLHF
TGTGCCAGCCATAGCTCCTATAATTCACCCCTCCACTTT
>TRBD1|few|TRBV9|TRBJ2-1
CASSPSRAGGLEHNEQFF
TGTGCCAGCAGCCCCAGTAGGGCAGGGGGCTTAGAACACAATGAGCAGTTCTTC
>TRBD1|.|TRBV9|TRBJ1-6
CASSSGTGDSPLHF
TGTGCCAGCAGCTCCGGGACAGGGGATTCACCCCTCCACTTT
>.|once|TRBV20-1|TRBJ1-1
CSSVRNTEAFF
TGCAGCTCGGTGCGGAACACTGAAGCTTTCTTT
>.|few|TRBV7-2|TRBJ1-5
CASSFRYSNQPQHF
TGTGCCAGCAGCTTCCGGTATAGCAATCAGCCCCAGCATTTT
>TRBD1|.|TRBV28|TRBJ1-6
CASRRRDRGQSPLHF
TGTGCCAGCCGCCGCCGGGACAGAGGACAGTCACCCCTCCACTTT
>.|.|TRBV5-6|TRBJ1-1
CASSFGVDYTEAFF
TGTGCCAGCAGCTTCGGGGTCGATTACACTGAAGCTTTCTTT
>.|.|TRBV19|TRBJ1-5
CASSIRQLGQPQHF
TGTGCCAGTAGTATAAGACAGCTGGGTCAGCCCCAGCATTTT
>.|.|TRBV13|TRBJ2-7
CASSPRDIPYEQYF
TGTGCCAGCAGCCCTCGGGACATTCCTTACGAGCAGTACTTC
>.|.|TRBV9|TRBJ2-1
CASSVALADHNEQFF
TGTGCCAGCAGCGTAGCGTTAGCGGATCACAATGAGCAGTTCTTC
>.|.|TRBV5-1|TRBJ2-5
CASSLQGVETQYF
TGCGCCAGCAGCTTGCAGGGCGTGGAGACCCAGTACTTC
>.|.|TRBV4-2|TRBJ1-3
CASSQASGPGRASGNTIYF
TGTGCCAGCAGCCAAGCATCGGGTCCAGGCAGGGCCTCTGGAAACACCATATATTTT
>.|.|TRBV11-3|TRBJ2-1
CASSHNNEQFF
TGTGCCAGCAGCCACAACAATGAGCAGTTCTTC
>TRBD1|few|TRBV5-6|TRBJ1-1
CASSMGQAETFF
TGTGCCAGCAGCATGGGACAGGCGGAAACTTTCTTT
>.|.|TRBV5-1|TRBJ1-2
CASSLGEVNNYGYTF
TGCGCCAGCAGCTTGGGGGAGGTGAACAACTATGGCTACACCTTC
>.|once|TRBV10-3|TRBJ2-1
CAIRGDQSYNEQFF
TGTGCCATCAGAGGGGATCAGTCCTACAATGAGCAGTTCTTC
>TRBD1|.|TRBV2|TRBJ1-1
CARARDRYTEAFF
TGTGCCAGAGCCCGGGACAGGTACACTGAAGCTTTCTTT
>TRBD1|.|TRBV6-5|TRBJ2-2
CASSRRGPNTGELFF
TGTGCCAGCAGCCGTAGGGGGCCGAACACCGGGGAGCTGTTTTTT
>TRBD1|.|TRBV7-3|TRBJ2-3
CASSSGGADTQYF
TGTGCCAGCAGCTCAGGGGGCGCAGATACGCAGTATTTT
>.|.|TRBV7-6|TRBJ2-7
CASSLDTQGGEQYF
TGTGCCAGCAGCTTAGACACCCAGGGGGGCGAGCAGTACTTC
>.|.|TRBV28|TRBJ2-7
CAWPFRSGGKGARDEQYF
TGTGCCTGGCCTTTCAGGTCGGGCGGGAAGGGGGCGCGGGACGAGCAGTACTTC
>.|.|TRBV7-3|TRBJ2-3
CASSQLSRRVGTDTQYF
TGTGCCAGCAGCCAACTCTCCCGGAGGGTGGGGACAGATACGCAGTATTTT
>.|.|TRBV4-1|TRBJ1-1
CASSQEGRPGMNTEAFF
TGCGCCAGCAGCCAAGAGGGCAGGCCGGGAATGAACACTGAAGCTTTCTTT
>TRBD1|.|TRBV4-3|TRBJ1-5
CASSQEWDSSNQPQHF
TGCGCCAGCAGCCAAGAATGGGACAGTAGCAATCAGCCCCAGCATTTT
>.|few|TRBV5-1|TRBJ1-2
CASSFEGEGYTF
TGCGCCAGCAGCTTCGAGGGGGAGGGCTACACCTTC